This T cell receptor beta chain appears in the sequencing data of a study of graft-versus-host responses after intestinal transplantation. Study-level information: Multivisceral, liver-intestinal, or isolated intestinal transplants were received by the recipients.

In regard to this clone: Its antigen is as yet unknown.

Assay: immunoSEQ multiplex PCR; the TCRdb copy retains only in-frame clones and omits some. The sample carries 100,000 to 120,000 clones, around 93% recorded once. Regarding the study as a whole: GvH clones turned up in recipient marrow; some had shown up first in ileum or blood. Individuals carrying graft-donor T cell macrochimerism showed high graft-versus-host to host-versus-graft clonal ratios in allografts. Researchers found peak circulating GvH clone levels linked to early post-transplant HvG declines.

Specimen: unstimulated CD8+ T cells sorted from spleen or lymph node cells, collected before intestinal transplant. The origin of this receptor is a human donor who received an intestinal transplant.

The CDR3 loop reads CASSFNPDSLNTEAFF. CDR3 bases: TGTGCCAGCAGCTTTAACCCTGACAGTCTGAACACTGAAGCTTTCTTT. The chain has TRBV7-9 and TRBJ1-1, with D maybe TRBD1 (5 bases). Germline CDR1 SEHNR, CDR2 FQNEAQ (reference sequence). This CDR3 comprises 16 residues. The germline V and J ends were trimmed by 3 bases and 0 bases, with 14 bases remaining between them.